This T cell receptor (beta chain) emerged from a study of T cells in Graves' hyperthyroidism and ophthalmopathy. Regions amplified from RNA transcripts were the TCR beta CDR3 regions. HTBI primers were employed in a first-round RT-PCR of the TCR CDR3. A single record per CDR3 protein comes from TCRdb applying MiXCR to the multiplex PCR reads. The top ten hold around a third of the sample, which has hundreds of thousands of distinct CDR3 sequences, 35% seen once. The V end was cut by 5 bases, the J end by 3 bases, with 7 bases between. Germline CDR1 reads SGHTA; CDR2 reads FQGNSA. The CDR3 is 12 residues long. Stable Graves' hyperthyroidism meant no ophthalmopathy progression within 18 months. Diagnosis relied on clinical symptoms, serum thyroxine and TRAb, thyroid ultrasound and orbital computed tomography. This clonotype was picked up many times.

The receptor was derived from a woman aged 40 to 50 with Graves' hyperthyroidism. The chain combines TRBV7-2 with TRBJ1-1, with unresolved D. The sequencing sample was made of blood. The CDR3 is CASSRGHTEAFF. In nucleotides, the CDR3 is TGTGCCAGCAGCCGAGGCCACACTGAAGCTTTCTTT.